This T cell receptor (beta chain) was recovered during a study of shared clonotypes between healthy human individuals (dated by TCRdb to the early 2020s). Study-level background: The cohort comprised a couple of women and a few men aged 18 to 49 years. Per donor, three plates each were used for CD4 naive and CD4 memory, two for CD8 naive, and one for CD8 memory. Blood TCR repertoires of roughly five healthy adults were deeply sequenced to estimate repertoire size and the extent of clonotype sharing between individuals. Different laboratories and diverse techniques were used to prepare libraries and sequence TCR repertoires, to increase sequencing depth and limit assay-specific biases. Leukapheresis yielded between about 0.85 and 10 billion PBMCs per donor. The investigation overall reported the following: Rarefaction of sorted-subset datasets indicated incomplete sequencing despite the large sequencing depth. Sampling was restricted to blood, and TCR repertoires in tissues likely differ from the TCR repertoires found in blood. Across four donors, approximately 5% of naive CD4, approximately 4% of naive CD8, about 2.3% of memory CD4, and approximately 0.4% of memory CD8 clonotypes were shared. Naive subsets generally had larger estimated clonotype richness than memory subsets. The genetic and exposure-history diversity represented was limited by the small number of donors. Pairwise subsampling indicated that sequencing depth was expected to affect the degree of clonotype sharing among donors. Compared with non-shared clonotypes, clonotypes shared by all four sorted-subset donors had higher generation probabilities.

Of note for this clone: The specificity of this receptor is unknown. No base qualities exist here, and no much larger clone lies one base off it.

From the cysteine up to the phenylalanine, the CDR3 has a length of 14 residues. The sequence is cut down to CDR3 DNA, 42 bases in frame from base 1. The germline V gene sets CDR1 to SGHRS and CDR2 to YFSETQ. V lost 1 base and J lost 2 bases; the stretch between them is 10 bases long. The donors were healthy, HIV-negative adults who had no recently reported acute infections or vaccinations. Only Caucasian adults living in Nashville, Tennessee, USA were represented among the donors. Magnetic negative selection was used to enrich CD4+ T cells, after which naive cells were positively selected on CD45RA and the negative fraction became the memory subset. Blood was obtained by leukapheresis, after which PBMCs were separated by Ficoll-Histopaque density gradient centrifugation and cryopreserved in liquid nitrogen vapor phase. Purity and quantity of every magnetically sorted T cell population were checked by analytical flow cytometry. From each sorted fraction, genomic DNA was isolated and quantified by UV absorbance on a Nanodrop 2000c.

Using the deep immunoSEQ assay, TCR CDR3 regions were amplified from genomic DNA by multiplex PCR. Extracted genomic DNA from each cell subset was distributed evenly across all wells of several immunoSEQ 96-well plates, and each plate was treated as a replicate. For sorted subsets, approximately 190 ng of genomic DNA, equivalent to around 30,000 T cell genomes, went into each replicate PCR. The purified libraries were quantified using a Qubit 3.0 fluorometer, sized with a Bioanalyzer 2100, and then quantified again using the KAPA Library Quantification kit. Every immunoSEQ 96-well plate was sequenced on a separate single-read 150-cycle Illumina NextSeq 550 flow cell. Concerning the study's data processing: Because the immunoSEQ output held only junctional sequences and lacked quality scores, the filtering could not match the filtering applied to full-length reads. To assign V/J genes and CDR3, sequences were annotated using PyIR, a Python wrapper for IgBLAST v1.9, with IMGT germline references. Reads were removed for weak V/J assignments (E-value above 1e-6), missing CDR3, stop codons, out-of-frame junctions, or ambiguous translated residues. V3J clonotypes were defined as sequences sharing the same inferred V gene, J gene, and CDR3 amino acid sequence. The percentage overlap between two repertoires was calculated by dividing the number of shared unique clonotypes by the size of the smaller repertoire. RTK rarefaction, the Chao1 estimator, and Recon v2.1 estimates of unobserved clonotypes were used to assess repertoire richness. Generation probabilities were computed with OLGA for all TCRbeta clonotypes obtained by the gDNA method from four donors. The clones in this table, taken by TCRdb from immuneACCESS, are in-frame only. Not every clone is retained; where verified, under half of the shortfall comes from an unresolved V gene, and the cause of the rest is unknown. D and trimming come from the DNA, and the V and J calls and clone size come from that table. The sample includes some 580,000 clones, with 95% to 98% observed a single time. The top ten clones comprise approximately 0.057% of the sample.

This clonotype was obtained from a woman aged 30 to 39 in good health. The receptor chain draws on TRBV5-1 and TRBJ2-7; the D gene is possibly TRBD2, with 6 bases matching. The source material was naive CD4+ T cells sorted from blood. The cell subset or site label here, explained by the study, means: CD45RA+ positively selected. The CDR3 region: CASSLSLAAYEQYF. The DNA reads as follows: TGCGCCAGCAGCTTGTCGTTAGCGGCCTACGAGCAGTACTTC.